The entry below gives a single TCR beta chain sequence along with its context. CDR1 is SEHNR and CDR2 is FQNEAQ in the germline V gene (reference sequence). The CDR3 sequence is 14 residues long. The V end was cut by 6 bases, the J end by 5 bases, with 13 bases between. The sample belongs to a study of cytomegalovirus exposure and HLA in healthy donors. The study ran its PCR with 60 Vbeta and 13 Jbeta primers. Libraries were prepared by immunoSEQ multiplex PCR; TCRdb keeps only in-frame clonotypes and omits some of them. The sample includes about 190,000 clones, 75% to 90% of them seen just once. This TCR derives from a man aged 40-55 years in good health and CMV-seropositive. The material sequenced was PBMCs. The V call is TRBV7-9, the J call TRBJ1-4, with D possibly matching TRBD1 (6 bases). CDR3 coding DNA: TGTGCCAGCAGTTTGCCCCAGGGGAATGAAAAACTGTTTTTT. Its translation: CASSLPQGNEKLFF.